This T cell receptor beta chain was captured in a study of graft-versus-host responses after intestinal transplantation. As for the study in general: The whole recipient group had anti-thymocyte globulin induction followed by tacrolimus and steroids for two to three years.

Study-level points and caveats: GvH clones detected in recipient marrow included some appearing first in ileum or blood. Early post-transplant HvG declines showed an association with peak circulating GvH clone levels. Some patients had graft-donor T cell macrochimerism, and their allografts showed high graft-versus-host to host-versus-graft clonal ratios.

Germline lookup yields CDR1 LNHNV and CDR2 YYDKDF (reference sequence). The CDR3 covers 13 residues. The J segment lost 1 base and the V segment lost 6 bases, leaving 1 base of the junction unmatched. TCRdb's table, derived via immunoSEQ multiplex PCR, lists solely in-frame clones and lacks some. The table lists around 69,000 clones, around 89% of them singletons. For this clone: No antigen is known for it.

Here the sequenced sample was unstimulated CD8+ T cells sorted from spleen or lymph node cells, taken before transplant. This clonotype was obtained from a human donor who was the organ donor for an intestinal transplant. This chain links TRBV15 with TRBJ2-3; 7 bases agree with TRBD1. The CDR3 loop is CATSRGRTDTQYF. CDR3 nucleotides: TGTGCCACCAGTAGGGGGCGCACAGATACGCAGTATTTT.